Following are 29 T cell receptor beta chains from one sample sequenced in a study of blood T cell repertoires in COVID-19 (dated by TCRdb to 2020 to 2022). Library method: the immunoSEQ multiplex PCR assay. This immuneACCESS table, as held by TCRdb, lists in-frame sequences with V and J called but not all clones. Of the missing ones, under half trace to an unresolved V gene in checked studies; the others have no known cause. The sample contains roughly 70,000 clones, roughly three quarters of them found a single time. The ten largest clones take up 5% to 6.5% of the sample. The sample was peripheral blood. The source of these receptors is a woman aged 55-75 years with acute or convalescent COVID-19.

CDR3 region: CASSVGTGDTDTQYF. CDR3 in DNA: TGTGCCAGCAGCGTGGGGACAGGGGACACAGATACGCAGTATTTT. This chain connects TRBV3-1 (or the pseudogene TRBV3-2) to TRBJ2-3; 10 bases line up with TRBD1. The CDR3 spans 15 residues. Per the germline V gene, CDR1 is LGHDT and CDR2 is YNNKEL (reference sequence). V trimming: 5 bases; J trimming: 2 bases; junction bases outside the gene matches: 4.

This sequence joins TRBV7-2 and TRBJ1-1, with unresolved D. CDR1 is SGHTA, CDR2 FQGNSA, per germline. V shed 5 bases and J shed 7 bases, with 8 bases lying between them. The CDR3 runs 11 residues. The CDR3 DNA follows: TGTGCCAGCAGCCCTACAGTTGAAGCTTTCTTT. Protein product: CASSPTVEAFF.

This sequence joins TRBV5-4 and TRBJ1-4; possible D gene TRBD1, 6 bases. The germline CDR1 and CDR2 sequences are SGHNT and YYREEE (reference sequence). CDR3 size: 16 residues. Trimming removed 1 base at V and 8 bases at J, with 18 bases between. CDR3 nucleotide sequence: TGTGCCAGCAGCTTGTCGGGGGGCAGGGAGGACGAAAAACTGTTTTTT. Translating it yields CASSLSGGREDEKLFF.

For the CDR3, the DNA is TGCGCCAGCAGCCAAGAATCGGTGTATAGACTTAATGAAAAACTGTTTTTT. It encodes CASSQESVYRLNEKLFF. The chain joins TRBV4-1 to TRBJ1-4, with unresolved D. The CDR3 is 17 amino acids. The V end lost 0 bases, the J end lost 4 bases, and 15 bases lay between the germline ends. Germline V gives CDR1 MGHRA, CDR2 YSYEKL.

CDR3 protein: CSVGTSTYEQYF. CDR3 in DNA: TGCAGCGTGGGGACATCTACCTACGAGCAGTACTTC. V and J are TRBV29-1 and TRBJ2-7, with D perhaps matching TRBD1 (6 bases). Between the trimmed V and J ends, which lost 6 bases and 2 bases, there was a span of 11 bases. Germline V lookup: CDR1 SQVTM, CDR2 ANQGSEA. The CDR3 sequence is 12 residues long.

CDR3 sequence: CASSEGGHDQPQHF. The CDR3 DNA follows: TGTGCCAGCAGCGAGGGGGGGCATGACCAGCCCCAGCATTTT. V gene TRBV9 combines with J gene TRBJ1-5, with D possibly TRBD1 on 6 matching bases. The germline CDR1 and CDR2 sequences are SGDLS and YYNGEE. The CDR3 runs to 14 residues. Trimming cost V 3 bases and J 7 bases, with 14 bases left between them. Supplemented by reference TRBV9 and TRBJ1-5, the full variable domain reads DSGVTQTPKHLITATGQRVTLRCSPRSGDLSVYWYQQSLDQGLQFLIQYYNGEERAKGNILERFSAQQFPDLHSELNLSSLELGDSALYFCASSEGGHDQPQHFGDGTRLSIL.

The chain is built from TRBV6-1 and TRBJ2-1, with no clear D. With 3 bases removed from V and 0 bases from J, the gap between germline ends came to 9 bases. Germline V gives CDR1 MNHNS, CDR2 SASEGT. This CDR3 is built from 15 residues. The CDR3, as DNA: TGTGCCAGCAGTGAGTGGTCCAGCTCCTACAATGAGCAGTTCTTC. Translating it yields CASSEWSSSYNEQFF.

This sequence joins TRBV5-4 and TRBJ1-2; D unresolved. CDR1 SGHNT and CDR2 YYREEE come from the germline V gene (reference sequence). The germline V and J ends were trimmed by 0 bases and 4 bases, with 19 bases remaining between them. The CDR3 runs to 17 residues. CDR3 sequence reads: CASSLAAPGSASYGYTF. The CDR3 DNA is TGTGCCAGCAGCTTGGCCGCACCCGGGTCGGCCTCCTATGGCTACACCTTC.

The chain joins TRBV18 to TRBJ1-5; 9 bases are shared with TRBD1. CDR1 KGHSH and CDR2 LQKENI come from the germline V gene. V shed 1 base, J shed 0 bases, and the junction held 7 bases outside the gene matches. This CDR3 has 18 residues. CDR3 in DNA: TGTGCCAGCTCACCACGGGACAGGGCAAGAGGTAGCAATCAGCCCCAGCATTTT. Translating it yields CASSPRDRARGSNQPQHF. Variable domain in full (rest from reference TRBV18 and TRBJ1-5): NAGVMQNPRHLVRRRGQEARLRCSPMKGHSHVYWYRQLPEEGLKFMVYLQKENIIDESGMPKERFSAEFPKEGPSILRIQQVVRGDSAAYFCASSPRDRARGSNQPQHFGDGTRLSIL.

This clone was observed a single time. The chain uses TRBV7-2 and TRBJ2-1; 7 bases line up with TRBD1. Germline CDR1 SGHTA, CDR2 FQGNSA. CDR3 size: 13 residues. The junction had 6 bases not matched to a gene; V was cut back by 3 bases and J by 10 bases. For the CDR3, the DNA is TGTGCCAGCAGCTTGACAGGGTTAGGGGAGCAGTTCTTC. As protein: CASSLTGLGEQFF.

The V gene is TRBV19, the J gene TRBJ2-2, with a possible D match to TRBD2 (5 bases). Germline V gene lookup returns CDR1 LNHDA and CDR2 SQIVND (reference sequence). The CDR3 is made up of 19 amino acids. Trimming shortened V by 4 bases and J by 0 bases, and 21 bases separated the two germline ends. Here the CDR3 DNA reads TGTGCCAGTAGTAGGGAGACGCCTGGACCGTTCGCGAACACCGGGGAGCTGTTTTTT. Amino acid sequence: CASSRETPGPFANTGELFF.

The V and J genes are TRBV28 and TRBJ1-5; 9 positions match TRBD1. Germline assignment: CDR1 MDHEN and CDR2 SYDVKM. The CDR3 runs 15 residues. V lost 6 bases, J lost 5 bases, and 8 bases stayed unmatched. This CDR3 reads CASSTGGLRDQPQHF. The CDR3 DNA is TGTGCCAGCAGCACAGGGGGCTTAAGGGATCAGCCCCAGCATTTT.

This rearrangement joins TRBV15 to TRBJ1-2, with 7 bases that match TRBD1. The CDR3 sequence is 17 residues long. In germline, CDR1 is LNHNV, CDR2 YYDKDF (reference sequence). V was clipped by 0 bases and J by 1 base; unmatched bases: 8. CDR3: CATSREVGTAINYGYTF. The CDR3 DNA follows: TGTGCCACCAGCAGAGAGGTCGGGACAGCTATTAACTATGGCTACACCTTC.

This clone was counted between two and nine times. This chain uses TRBV7-9 with TRBJ1-4; the D gene is possibly TRBD1 (5 bases). With 1 base removed from V and 8 bases from J, the gap between germline ends came to 11 bases. Germline CDR1 SEHNR, CDR2 FQNEAQ (reference sequence). The CDR3 has 14 amino acids. CDR3 nucleotide sequence: TGTGCCAGCAGCTTAGACCAGGGCCGCGAAAAACTGTTTTTT. Residues: CASSLDQGREKLFF.

This clone was picked up a small number of times. The chain has TRBV20-1 and TRBJ2-5, with D perhaps TRBD2 (5 bases). Trimming pared 3 bases from V and 2 bases from J, leaving 13 bases between. This CDR3 has 14 residues. Germline CDR1 DFQATT, CDR2 SNEGSKA (reference sequence). The CDR3 protein is CSASSIRDQETQYF. CDR3 bases: TGCAGTGCTAGTAGCATCCGGGATCAAGAGACCCAGTACTTC.

The chain couples TRBV27 to TRBJ2-7; D is ambiguous. Looked up from germline, CDR1 is MNHEY and CDR2 is SMNVEV (reference sequence). The CDR3 is 14 amino acids. Between the trimmed V and J ends, which lost 3 bases and 0 bases, there was a span of 9 bases. The CDR3 protein is CASSFSGFSYEQYF. Written as DNA, the CDR3 is TGTGCCAGCAGTTTTTCCGGGTTCTCCTACGAGCAGTACTTC.

The chain is built from TRBV3-1 (or the pseudogene TRBV3-2) and TRBJ2-3; 8 nucleotides align to TRBD2. The CDR3 totals 16 residues. Germline assignment: CDR1 LGHDT and CDR2 YNNKEL (reference sequence). J lost 2 bases, V lost 3 bases, and 7 bases had no gene match. In nucleotides, the CDR3 is TGTGCCAGCAGCCAGTTGACTAGCGCCTACACAGATACGCAGTATTTT. Translated: CASSQLTSAYTDTQYF.

The J gene is TRBJ2-5, the V gene TRBV5-4, with 9 nucleotides matching TRBD1. The ends lost 4 bases at V and 2 bases at J; junction bases unmatched: 6. Germline V gene sequence: CDR1 SGHNT, CDR2 YYREEE (reference sequence). This CDR3 spans 15 amino acids. The CDR3 DNA reads TGTGCCAGCAGCCTTACCGGGACAGGGCAAGAGACCCAGTACTTC. It is translated as CASSLTGTGQETQYF.

This clone is a singleton in its sample. The chain recombines TRBV27 with TRBJ2-1; TRBD2 might be the D (6 bases). Germline-derived CDR1 and CDR2 are MNHEY and SMNVEV (reference sequence). V lost 5 bases to trimming and J lost 12 bases, with 23 bases between them. The CDR3 totals 15 residues. CDR3 sequence reads: CASSIAFTSPGGQFF. CDR3 in DNA: TGTGCCAGCAGTATCGCCTTCACTAGCCCCGGGGGGCAGTTCTTC.

This chain uses TRBV15 with TRBJ2-2; D might be TRBD2 (6 bases). Germline lookup yields CDR1 LNHNV and CDR2 YYDKDF (reference sequence). The CDR3 runs 13 residues. Trimming pared 8 bases from V and 1 base from J, leaving 8 bases between. CDR3 DNA sequence: TGTGCCACCTCGGAGGGGAACACCGGGGAGCTGTTTTTT. Translation gives CATSEGNTGELFF.

This chain links TRBV5-1 with TRBJ2-7, with 12 bases that match TRBD1. Unmatched junction bases numbered 6, after V lost 4 bases and J lost 7 bases. CDR3 length: 14 residues. The germline V gene encodes CDR1 SGHRS and CDR2 YFSETQ. Here the CDR3 DNA reads TGCGCCAGCAGCCTGGGACAGGGGGCGCGGGAGCAGTACTTC. It codes for CASSLGQGAREQYF.

The V and J genes are TRBV18 and TRBJ2-4; D is perhaps TRBD2 (6 bases). The CDR3 spans 14 residues. The germline V gene encodes CDR1 KGHSH and CDR2 LQKENI. Trimming cost V 2 bases and J 8 bases, with 13 bases left between them. The CDR3 spells CASSPASEKDIQYF. CDR3 nucleotides: TGTGCCAGCTCACCAGCTAGCGAGAAGGACATTCAGTACTTC.

The CDR3 here is CASGPRGSGNTIYF. DNA for the CDR3: TGTGCCAGCGGGCCCAGGGGCTCTGGAAACACCATATATTTT. The chain is built from TRBV25-1 and TRBJ1-3; tentatively, D is TRBD1 (6 bases). The CDR3 contains 14 residues. V lost 8 bases and J 0 bases, leaving 11 bases between the germline ends. The germline V gene has CDR1 MGHDK and CDR2 SYGVNS.

This clone was seen repeatedly, ten times or more. This sequence joins TRBV7-2 and TRBJ1-1, with D perhaps TRBD1 (6 bases). V was trimmed by 2 bases and J by 5 bases, leaving 15 bases between them. Germline V gene data show CDR1 as SGHTA and CDR2 as FQGNSA. This CDR3 spans 15 amino acids. The CDR3 DNA reads TGTGCCAGCAGCTTATCAAGGGACATGATGACTGAAGCTTTCTTT. Translated: CASSLSRDMMTEAFF.

The chain recombines TRBV2 with TRBJ1-1; perhaps TRBD1 as D (5 bases). The germline V and J ends were trimmed by 4 bases and 1 base, with 7 bases remaining between them. This CDR3 comprises 13 residues. From germline, CDR1 is SNHLY and CDR2 FYNNEI. CDR3 nucleotides: TGTGCCAGCAGTGGACAGACGAACACTGAAGCTTTCTTT. It is translated as CASSGQTNTEAFF.

In this sample, this clone turned up once. The V call is TRBV9, the J call TRBJ2-5, with a weak D call TRBD2 (6 bases). Germline CDR1 reads SGDLS; CDR2 reads YYNGEE. The ends were cut back, 3 bases at V and 4 bases at J, with 13 bases in the middle. This CDR3 contains 14 residues. CDR3 bases: TGTGCCAGCAGCGAGGGACTTCTGGTAGAGACCCAGTACTTC. This codes for CASSEGLLVETQYF.

This clone was recorded a few times. V gene TRBV6-5 combines with J gene TRBJ1-1, with unresolved D. With 6 bases removed from V and 4 bases from J, the gap between germline ends came to 15 bases. The germline CDR1 and CDR2 sequences are MNHEY and SVGAGI. The length of the CDR3 is 14 residues. The CDR3: CASSGIPTGTEAFF. The CDR3 coding sequence is TGTGCCAGCAGCGGTATACCGACGGGCACTGAAGCTTTCTTT.

This rearrangement joins TRBV9 to TRBJ1-2; D ambiguous. Trimming removed 2 bases from V and 2 bases from J, with 7 bases in between. Per germline, CDR1 SGDLS and CDR2 YYNGEE. The CDR3 spans 13 residues. CDR3 DNA sequence: TGTGCCAGCAGCGTTCTGAGAAACTATGGCTACACCTTC. It translates to CASSVLRNYGYTF.

This clone occurred a few times. The gene calls are TRBV6-5 and TRBJ1-2; 8 positions agree with TRBD1. Germline assignment: CDR1 MNHEY and CDR2 SVGAGI. Trimming at V came to 4 bases and at J to 7 bases, leaving 8 bases not matched to a gene. The CDR3 sequence is 14 residues long. CDR3 protein: CASSSLDRAAGYTF. The DNA for the CDR3 is TGTGCCAGCAGTTCTTTGGACAGGGCGGCTGGCTACACCTTC.